This T cell receptor (beta chain) emerged from a study of cytomegalovirus exposure and HLA in healthy donors. Study-wide background: From roughly 180 million T cells, an earlier analysis saw roughly 100 million unique TCR beta sequences. Broader study findings: Confirmation in vitro established that a few CMV-associated chains were specific for CMV antigens. Sequencing artifact likely explains a cluster of highly shared sequence variants.

Primers included in the PCR were 60 Vbeta and 13 Jbeta primers. Produced via immunoSEQ multiplex PCR; TCRdb's table is partial and in-frame only. The data show roughly 130,000 clones, with 80% seen just once and more than 0.9% held by the top ten. As for this clone: Its target is not known.

The specimen was PBMCs. The clonotype originates from a male donor in good health and CMV-seropositive.

The CDR3 DNA is TGTGCCAGCAGCTTAGCTAGGACTAGCGGAAAAAACATTCAGTACTTC. Translated, it gives CASSLARTSGKNIQYF. This sequence joins TRBV7-8 and TRBJ2-4; 10 bases fit TRBD2. The J segment lost 4 bases and the V segment lost 0 bases, leaving 3 bases of the junction unmatched. Germline loops: CDR1 SGHVS, CDR2 FQNEAQ. The CDR3 is made up of 16 amino acids.